This T cell receptor beta chain came from a study of regulatory T cells in long-lasting Graves disease. For TCR beta, libraries came from iRepertoire HTBI primers and Arm-PCR of CDR3 regions. TCRdb itself ran the multiplex PCR reads through MiXCR, one entry per CDR3 protein. The sample lists a few hundred thousand distinct CDR3 sequences, approximately 18% seen once, with 14% in the top ten. The germline CDR1 and CDR2 sequences are DFQATT and SNEGSKA (reference sequence). The V gene end was trimmed by 0 bases and the J gene end by 0 bases; junction bases not matched to a gene: 6. The CDR3 runs to 17 residues. This clonotype was picked up many times. Sample time point: newly diagnosed GD, antithyroid drugs for less than 3 months. With RNA extracted from PBMCs as input, the TCR library was made. The same specimen was also included in a second study, on T cells in Graves' hyperthyroidism and ophthalmopathy. Per that paper: Clinical symptoms, serum thyroxine and TRAb, thyroid ultrasound and orbital computed tomography together formed the diagnostic basis.

The chain carries TRBV20-1 and TRBJ2-1, with TRBD2 matching 9 bases. The TCR comes from a woman younger than 45 with Graves disease. The input for sequencing was peripheral blood mononuclear cells (PBMCs), taken at new diagnosis, from a patient treated with antithyroid drugs. The CDR3, as DNA: TGCAGTGCTAGAGAAGCGGGGGGACTATTCTCCTACAATGAGCAGTTCTTC. Translation: CSAREAGGLFSYNEQFF.